Below are 13 T cell receptor beta chains sequenced from a single sample in a study of blood T cells in healthy people across ages (dated by TCRdb to about 2015). The library relied on 5' RACE. The listed sequencing device is Illumina HiSeq 2500. A second roughly 7 to 12 cycle PCR used a sample-barcoded 5' primer and a J-beta primer mix. TCRdb reprocessing: public reads trimmed at Q25 with fastp, clones called with MiXCR, in-frame beta chains kept. Rows with a matching CDR3 protein are joined into one entry that keeps the most common DNA and genes. In all, the sample holds around 870,000 distinct CDR3 sequences, and about 28% of those were seen once. The ten largest clones add up to 17% of the sample. The sample taken for sequencing was blood. Every receptor here comes from a woman at least 80 years old in good health.

The V gene is TRBV7-2, the J gene TRBJ2-1, with D unclear. The CDR3 runs 12 residues. V lost 5 bases and J 6 bases, leaving 8 bases between the germline ends. From germline, CDR1 is SGHTA and CDR2 FQGNSA. The CDR3 loop reads CASSLLPNEQFF. CDR3 nucleotide sequence: TGTGCCAGCAGCCTGCTACCCAATGAGCAGTTCTTC.

With regard to this clonotype: This may arise from a read error, as a much more abundant clone is one base away. This chain connects TRBV7-2 to TRBJ2-3; D is undetermined. This CDR3 spans 14 amino acids. The V end lost 4 bases, the J end lost 2 bases, and 10 bases lay between the germline ends. The germline CDR1 and CDR2 sequences are SGHTA and FQGNSA. The CDR3 is CASSSSHYTDTQYF. The CDR3 nucleotides are TGTGCCAGCAGCTCTTCACACTACACAGATACGCAGTATTTT.

The CDR3 DNA reads as TGTGCCAGCAGCTGGGACAGGTGGGCCAAAGAGACCCAGTACTTC. Its protein product is CASSWDRWAKETQYF. The chain has TRBV7-8 and TRBJ2-5; 8 bases are shared with TRBD1. Germline V lookup: CDR1 SGHVS, CDR2 FQNEAQ. This CDR3 contains 15 residues. J lost 3 bases, V lost 4 bases, and 7 bases had no gene match.

This clonotype showed up many times. The J gene is TRBJ1-6, the V gene TRBV7-2; D remains ambiguous. The V gene's germline CDR1 is SGHTA and CDR2 FQGNSA. The length of the CDR3 is 13 residues. V was pared by 4 bases and J by 9 bases, with 10 bases between. The CDR3, as DNA: TGTGCCAGCAGCTCGCTGTCCCTTTCACCCCTCCACTTT. Protein product: CASSSLSLSPLHF.

This clonotype was detected many times. DNA for the CDR3: TGTGCCAGCAGGTCCCGGACTAGCGGGGGGTCTGAGCAGTTCTTC. Translated, it gives CASRSRTSGGSEQFF. The V gene is TRBV2, the J gene TRBJ2-1, with TRBD2 matching over 14 bases. The germline V gene has CDR1 SNHLY and CDR2 FYNNEI. This CDR3 has 15 amino acids. V trimming: 6 bases; J trimming: 9 bases; junction bases outside the gene matches: 7.

This clonotype was found many times. V gene TRBV29-1 combines with J gene TRBJ2-5; tentative D call: TRBD2 (6 bases). Trimming took off 6 bases at V and 2 bases at J, with 19 bases between the two ends. CDR1 SQVTM and CDR2 ANQGSEA come from the germline V gene. This CDR3 region has 15 residues. CDR3 residues: CSVVSSVLLQETQYF. In DNA form, the CDR3 reads TGCAGCGTAGTTTCTAGCGTGCTACTTCAAGAGACCCAGTACTTC.

With regard to this clonotype: One end of the junction fails to match germline, which may point to a read error. V and J are TRBV7-9 and TRBJ1-4, with no clear D. The CDR3 contains 15 residues. Germline CDR1 reads SEHNR; CDR2 reads FQNEAQ (reference sequence). DNA of the CDR3: TGTGCCTGCAGCACGCAGAGTGCGCCTAATGAAAAACTGTTTTTT. It is translated as CACSTQSAPNEKLFF.

This clonotype was counted a few times. The CDR3 reads CASQSGGGQETQYF. CDR3 bases: TGCGCCTCCCAGAGTGGCGGGGGCCAAGAGACCCAGTACTTC. The chain combines TRBV5-1 with TRBJ2-5; 7 nucleotides line up with TRBD2. The CDR3 extends over 14 amino acids. V lost 10 bases and J lost 1; bases outside the gene matches: 10. Germline V CDR1 and CDR2: SGHRS, YFSETQ.

In its sample, this clonotype was seen many times. The chain has TRBV12-3 or TRBV12-4 and TRBJ2-1; D possibly corresponds to TRBD2 (5 bases). The V end was cut by 1 base, the J end by 5 bases, with 12 bases between. CDR3 length: 15 residues. DNA for the CDR3: TGTGCCAGCAGTTTAGGGGCGGGTAGAAACAATGAGCAGTTCTTC. This gives the protein CASSLGAGRNNEQFF.

The rearrangement joins TRBV6-6 to TRBJ1-2; no firm D call. This CDR3 region has 14 residues. Germline V gene lookup returns CDR1 MNHNY and CDR2 SVGAGI (reference sequence). The ends were cut back, 4 bases at V and 7 bases at J, with 16 bases in the middle. CDR3 sequence (DNA): TGTGCCAGCAGTTTCGAGGTGCATCTTGGTGGCTACACCTTC. It is translated as CASSFEVHLGGYTF.

The V call is TRBV3-1, the J call TRBJ2-5; D is perhaps TRBD1 (5 bases). CDR3 size: 14 residues. CDR1 LGHDT and CDR2 YNNKEL come from the germline V gene (reference sequence). Between the trimmed V and J ends, which lost 1 base and 5 bases, there was a span of 11 bases. CDR3 residues: CASSQGTLWETQYF. The DNA for the CDR3 is TGTGCCAGCAGCCAAGGGACATTGTGGGAGACCCAGTACTTC.

The chain combines TRBV6-4 with TRBJ1-1, with TRBD1 matching 7 bases. Germline lookup yields CDR1 MRHNA and CDR2 SNTAGT. Trimming took 0 bases from V and 1 from J; bases not matched to a gene: 5. CDR3 length: 16 residues. In nucleotides, the CDR3 is TGTGCCAGCAGTGACTCAAGGACAGGTGGGAACACTGAAGCTTTCTTT. It encodes CASSDSRTGGNTEAFF.

This clonotype showed up many times. The chain uses TRBV7-2 and TRBJ1-1; the D is unclear. CDR1 and CDR2 from the germline V gene are SGHTA and FQGNSA. The CDR3 runs to 15 residues. The V and J ends lost 4 bases and 1 base respectively, with 13 bases between them. CDR3 region: CASSWGRVGNTEAFF. The CDR3 nucleotides read TGTGCCAGCAGCTGGGGAAGAGTGGGGAACACTGAAGCTTTCTTT.